This entry features one T cell receptor beta chain sequence. In germline, CDR1 is MDHEN, CDR2 SYDVKM. CDR3 size: 14 residues. Trimming removed 2 bases from V and 0 bases from J, with 7 bases in between. These data are taken from a study of blood T cell repertoires in COVID-19. Study at large: The samples span acute and convalescent COVID-19 from the United States, Italy and Spain. In each case, the material was cDNA or gDNA derived from T cells, B-cell-depleted T cells, or PBMCs.

TCRdb's table, derived via immunoSEQ multiplex PCR, lists solely in-frame clones and lacks some. The table shows about 300,000 clones, with roughly 89% occurring only once. Everyone who took part was roughly 18 to 89 years old, and they came from about two dozen US areas. Categorization into cohorts depended on clinical history that participants reported. The TCR originated in a woman younger than 35 with acute COVID-19. Sequenced material: PBMCs or T cells enriched from blood (not recorded which). J is TRBJ1-1 and V is TRBV28; a possible D gene is TRBD1 (6 bases). CDR3 bases: TGTGCCAGCAGTTTAGGGACAATGAACACTGAAGCTTTCTTT. Its translation: CASSLGTMNTEAFF.